A single TCR beta chain is shown here with its context. This clonotype was seen ten or more times. The antigen it binds to is not known. Base quality data are lacking; no much larger clone is found one base away. This record belongs to a study of T-cell reconstitution after alpha-beta-depleted transplantation in children (dated by TCRdb to 2015 to 2016). As for the study more broadly: Using TCR repertoire profiling, the study followed T-cell immune reconstitution in a quantitative way in children after TCRalphabeta/CD19-depleted allogeneic hematopoietic cell transplantation.

Libraries were constructed by PCR. Data came from an Illumina HiSeq 2500. TCR library preparation used molecular barcoding, with unique molecular identifiers applied to normalize quantification of the TCRbeta repertoire. TCRdb redid the processing of the public reads, applying fastp at Q25 and MiXCR, and retained in-frame beta chains. Identical CDR3 proteins give one entry, which carries the most common genes and DNA. In this sample the table shows 150,000 to 250,000 distinct CDR3 sequences, 5% to 6.5% of which occur a single time. 4.5% to 5.5% of the sample is in the top ten clones. From the germline V gene (reference sequence), CDR1 is DFQATT and CDR2 is SNEGSKA. Trimming accounts for 2 bases at V and 9 bases at J, while the number of junction bases matched to no gene is 8. There are 14 amino acids in the CDR3, from cysteine to phenylalanine inclusive. CDR3 DNA only is kept here, 42 bases in frame from base 1.

Study-level results and caveats: The apparently early alphabetaT-cell count recovery about two months after transplant was reportedly dependent on only several hundred rapidly expanded clones derived from non-depleted graft cells. Over the following months the frequencies of hyperexpanded clones went down, and after one year T-cell counts and TCRbeta diversity were mostly credited to newly produced T cells. In some patients, the high TCRbeta diversity seen at day 60 was put down to recipient T cells and intrathymic progenitors that had survived conditioning.

In light of the paper, this sample's treatment or condition label describes: allogeneic hematopoietic cell transplantation with graft depleted of TCRalphabeta T cells and CD19 B cells. TCRalphabeta/CD19-depleted allogeneic hematopoietic cell grafts were given to the transplant recipients, all of whom were children. The sequencing used PBMCs, collected before TCRalphabeta/CD19-depleted stem cell transplant. Recombination joined TRBV20-1 with TRBJ2-1; TRBD1 matches 9 bases in the middle. The clonotype was recovered from a girl in the first two years of life with combined immunodeficiency, due to receive a stem cell transplant. The nucleotide sequence reads as follows: TGCAGTGCTAGACGCCTAACAGGGGGCGTTGAGCAGTTCTTC. It translates as CSARRLTGGVEQFF.